One T cell receptor (beta chain) is described in this entry. Its antigen has not been determined. It has no much larger one-base neighbor in the sample; base qualities were not kept. The sample belongs to a study of radiation and T cells in renal cell carcinoma (TCRdb year 2020). As for the study more broadly: Samples came from a clinical trial, in which primary renal cell carcinomas received 15 Gy stereotactic body radiation therapy followed by nephrectomy 4 weeks later. TCR beta sequencing covered some 55 samples in total, comprising some 25 tumors and around 27 peripheral blood samples. Across all 53 samples, several million unique CDR3 nucleotide sequences, encoding 2,658,974 unique CDR3 amino acid sequences, were identified.

The full study reports these points: Tracking of blood repertoire dynamics stopped at approximately four weeks after treatment, with no follow-up past that point. In blood, the top tumor clonotypes increased between baseline and 2 weeks post-radiation and then shrank by 4 weeks, which suggests that tumor-resident clones expanded only transiently. Effects of radiation dose or scheduling on the TCR repertoire could not be addressed with the single-armed trial design. Because no pretreatment tumor biopsies were available, whether clonotypes were present in the tumor at baseline could not be determined.

The sample's time point label, decoded: baseline pretreatment blood. This specimen's treatment or condition label, interpreted: 15 Gy SBRT to primary tumor, nephrectomy 4 weeks later. To follow tumor-enriched clonotypes, serial peripheral blood was collected from radiation-treated patients at baseline and at 2 weeks and 4 weeks after SBRT. All patients had renal cell carcinoma with clear cell pathology. The QIAamp DNA Blood Mini Kit (Qiagen) was used to prepare genomic DNA for TCR sequencing. The analyses included just those samples that passed every quality control check. TCR beta libraries were generated from genomic DNA with the immunoSEQ kit, following the manufacturer's recommendations. Library preparation used a first multiplex PCR with proprietary primers, then a second PCR adding unique barcodes, with bead cleanups after each round. Each sample batch included a kit-provided positive control reaction and a negative control reaction. The final libraries were assessed on an Agilent 4200 TapeStation D1000 ScreenTape, pooled by volume, and quantified by qPCR. Sequencing ran on an Illumina NextSeq500 with a MidOutput 150-cycle cartridge, using 156 Read1 and 15 Index1 cycles with kit custom primers. The pooled library was loaded at 1.0 pM, and approximately 20% PhiX control was spiked in. The study's own analysis went as follows. Vendor-processed data were analyzed in R, with a clonotype defined as all T cells sharing the same CDR3 nucleotide sequence. For clone abundance analyses, frequencies were normalized to the 10,000 most abundant clones in each sample. Public T cell clones, which averaged fewer than five per sample, were removed prior to analysis. A difference in abundance of at least 32-fold between compartments was used to define tumor-enriched and baseline blood-enriched clonotypes. A beta-binomial differential abundance model was used to identify clonotypes that expanded or contracted between blood time points. Tumor-blood repertoire similarity was measured with the Baroni-Urbani and Buser coefficient, and group comparisons used two-tailed Wilcoxon tests in R. The immuneACCESS repertoire file appears here via TCRdb, limited to in-frame rearrangements. These files lack a portion of the clones; in checked studies, under half of the deficit traces to unresolved V genes, and the cause of the others is not known. V and J calls and clone size are copied from that table; D and trimming were computed from the DNA. The sample includes about 140,000 clones, with approximately 87% observed a single time. Of the sample, around a quarter falls within the top ten clones.

V is pruned by 7 bases and J by 2 bases, leaving 13 bases of the junction without a gene match. Spanning cysteine to phenylalanine, the CDR3 consists of 18 amino acids. Solely the CDR3 DNA is kept, with 54 bases framed from the first base. Taken from the germline V gene (reference sequence), the CDR1 and CDR2 loops are MNHEY and SMNVEV. The specimen comprised blood, sampled from a patient whose treatment included radiotherapy and nephrectomy. This receptor was obtained from a woman between 50 and 59 years old with renal cell carcinoma. This sequence uses TRBV27 and TRBJ2-3, with 12 middle bases fitting TRBD2. The encoded CDR3 is CASTPSPLAGGNTDTQYF. In nucleotides, the sequence is TGTGCCAGCACCCCATCCCCACTAGCGGGGGGAAACACAGATACGCAGTATTTT.